This T cell receptor beta chain appears in the sequencing data of a study of shared clonotypes between healthy human individuals. Study-wide points: At large depth, rarefaction still showed sorted-subset sequencing to be incomplete. Memory subsets had estimated richness that was generally smaller than that of naive subsets.

As for this clone: Its antigen is currently unknown.

The study enrolled healthy HIV-negative adults without recent acute infections or vaccinations as donors. The repertoire was sequenced with immunoSEQ multiplex PCR; TCRdb's copy has only in-frame clones and lacks some. The sample consists of 1,100,000 or so clones, more than 75% of them appearing once. The CDR3 consists of 13 residues. The germline CDR1 and CDR2 sequences are MNHEY and SMNVEV (reference sequence). The V end lost 3 bases, the J end lost 5 bases, and 11 bases lay between the germline ends. This clonotype was sampled from a man aged 18-30 years in good health. Some clones in this sample may be carry-over from other donors' samples. The sample comprised memory CD4+ T cells from PBMCs. This sample's subset: CD45RA-negative fraction. The gene calls are TRBV27 and TRBJ2-7; TRBD1 might be the D (5 bases). The CDR3 sequence: CASSFAGLDEQYF. In nucleotides, the CDR3 is TGTGCCAGCAGTTTCGCAGGGTTGGACGAGCAGTACTTC.